This paragraph reports one T cell receptor (beta chain). Its antigen is still unknown. Trimming shortened V by 4 bases and J by 1 base, and 11 bases separated the two germline ends. CDR1 and CDR2 (germline): SGHDT, YYEEEE. The CDR3 contains 14 residues. This sample stems from a study of OX40 agonist ivuxolimab in advanced cancers. Findings of the study overall: Low clonal expansion, among the lowest seen, marked partial responders at 0.1-3.0 mg/kg.

Sequencing used immunoSEQ multiplex PCR; TCRdb keeps in-frame clones, though not all of them. Of 45,000 to 70,000 clones listed, around 80% were seen once; the top ten hold 3% to 3.5%. Sequencing used CD4+ or CD8+ T cells sorted from blood, obtained in a trial of the OX40 agonist ivuxolimab. The chain carries TRBV5-6 and TRBJ1-1, with unresolved D. The TCR was taken from an adult with an advanced solid tumor such as melanoma, head and neck, liver or kidney cancer. CDR3 sequence: CASSPPGKNTEAFF. CDR3 bases: TGTGCCAGCAGCCCTCCGGGCAAGAACACTGAAGCTTTCTTT.